This TCR beta chain was captured in a study of shared clonotypes between healthy human individuals. Sequencing was performed with immunoSEQ multiplex PCR; in TCRdb, only in-frame clones are kept and a portion is missing. The table has millions of clones, roughly 94% seen once. Concerning this clone itself: Its antigen remains unidentified.

Donors had no recently reported acute infections or vaccinations and were HIV-negative. Study outcomes and limitations: There were few donors, and this limited the genetic and exposure-history diversity represented. Generation of non-shared clonotypes was less probable than generation of clonotypes shared by all four donors.

In germline, CDR1 is MDHEN, CDR2 SYDVKM. Unmatched junction bases numbered 6, after V lost 6 bases and J lost 2 bases. This CDR3 region has 15 residues. This TCR came from a man between 18 and 29 years old in good health. The sequenced sample was naive CD4+ T cells sorted from blood. The subset was: CD45RA+ positively selected. This rearrangement joins TRBV28 to TRBJ2-5; the match to TRBD2 covers 10 bases. The CDR3 nucleotides are TGTGCCAGCAGCCTTTTAGCGGGGGGACAAGAGACCCAGTACTTC. This sequence encodes CASSLLAGGQETQYF.